This T cell receptor beta chain was identified during a study of cytomegalovirus exposure and HLA in healthy donors (dated by TCRdb to about 2017). Notes on the research overall: According to an earlier analysis of a few hundred of the donors, about 179 million T cells yielded roughly 100 million unique TCR beta sequences and about 280 Gb of sequence data. The study aimed to test whether cataloging public T cell receptors could reveal signatures of past pathogen exposure. In addition to the first cohort of about 650 subjects, a separate validation cohort of under 150 different subjects was used. Donor age, sex, ethnicity and CMV serostatus were collected together with the repertoire data. To decide whether each TCR beta V gene segment behaved as functional or pseudogenic, an earlier analysis of several hundred of the donors relied on high-throughput TCR beta sequencing. Roughly five DR-DQ haplotypes were handled as single units for association and clustering because linkage in the cohort was strong. Rather than drawing on any new phenotypic data, the later analysis identified candidate immune exposures from TCR beta sequences and the way those sequences occurred across donors. All discovery cohort repertoires had been generated on a single sequencing platform. A later genetic analysis took genome-wide SNP genotypes for about 65% of the roughly 670 donors and used that subset as a discovery cohort. An early release covering roughly 600 HLA-typed donors comprised about 310 gigabases of sequencing data and tens of millions of unique TCR sequences. Of the approximately 400 genotyped donors, 81% were placed in the genetic ancestry cluster associated with self-reported Caucasian donors. HLA typing included class I and class II loci at four-digit resolution. To study patterns of TCR occurrence, a later analysis re-analyzed previously published TCR beta repertoires from 500 to 850 donors and added high-resolution HLA genotyping. The study combined high-throughput TCR immunosequencing, statistical association of individual TCRs with disease status, and machine learning to predict cytomegalovirus infection status. The number of donors typed differed by locus, with about 629-640 for A, B, C, DRB1 and DQB1, 522 for DQA1, 606 for DPA1, and some 470 for DPB1. On average, 235,054 unique TCR beta nucleotide sequences were sequenced per donor among several hundred genotyped donors of the cohort, with 15% to 20% of those sequences being non-productive. The study used immunosequencing to profile the T cell repertoires of several hundred subjects and linked those repertoires to cytomegalovirus serostatus.

As concerns this clone: Its antigen is unknown. Base qualities are not at hand, and no much larger clone is one base apart.

Library preparation used the immunoSEQ multiplex PCR assay. For the multiplex PCR, a mixture combining 60 forward primers for TCR Vbeta segments and 13 reverse primers for TCR Jbeta segments was used. The CDR3 region of rearranged TCR beta genes was amplified from genomic DNA with a multiplex PCR assay. The Illumina HiSeq System was used to sequence the amplified TCR beta libraries as 87-base-pair reads. As for how the authors treated the data: A later analysis counted tens of millions of unique TCR beta chains across the approximately 700 repertoires, and around 9.9 million of these chains were shared by at least two donors. To remove PCR and sequencing errors, raw reads were error-corrected and collapsed into unique sequences using a nearest-neighbor algorithm that merged closely related sequences. Alignment of CDR3 sequences to IMGT reference sequences was used to assign V, D and J gene segments. For a sequence to be retained, at least a six-nucleotide match to both a V gene segment and a J gene segment was required. Rearrangements were called productive when the CDR3 lacked stop codons and stayed in frame with V and J; all others were non-productive. CDR3 was defined by IMGT convention, running from the second conserved V-encoded cysteine to the conserved J-encoded phenylalanine. Sequences without an unambiguous match to a single V gene segment were excluded from the earlier analysis of approximately 560 of the donors. In an earlier analysis of 450 to 700 of the donors, V segments were called functional above 56.7% productive rearrangements and were called segregating when the between-donor standard deviation exceeded 5%. To diagnose cytomegalovirus status from the catalog of TCR beta chain sequences, a statistical classification framework was built. In a later analysis, V and J genes were assigned by comparing TCR nucleotide sequences against IMGT/GENE-DB human TR gene sequences. In a later analysis, CDR3 sequences and most-parsimonious VDJ recombination scenarios were assigned using the TCRdist pipeline. In a later analysis, each TCR beta chain was defined by its CDR3 amino acid sequence together with its V-gene family, and reads without a unique V-gene family were excluded. As a way to deal with suspected cross-contamination and a sequencing artifact, a later analysis dropped under 600 nucleotide sequences that were highly shared and had low generation probability. In a later analysis, a clonal expansion index for each public chain was calculated from normalized within-repertoire ranks of inferred template counts. In a later analysis, generation probabilities were computed using a VDJ recombination model fitted to out-of-frame rearrangements, and the results were checked against IGoR. Hypergeometric tests were used in a later analysis to score TCR-TCR, TCR-HLA and TCR-CMV co-occurrence, with a repertoire-size bias correction applied to the TCR pairs. In a later analysis, false discovery rates were estimated by permuting HLA or CMV assignments 20 times. A later analysis grouped co-occurring TCRs with DBSCAN, adding TCRdist sequence similarity when clustering within HLA-allele-positive subsets. Repertoires with fewer than 30,000 or more than 120,000 public chains, plus five repertoires with anomalous nucleotide sharing, were excluded from co-occurrence clustering. TCRdb holds this immuneACCESS table with in-frame rearrangements only. Some clones are missing; in checked studies, unresolved V genes explain under half, and the rest has no known cause. The V and J calls and the clone size are those of that table, but D and trimming were determined from the DNA. The sample has 100,000 to 150,000 clones on record, approximately 80% of them singletons. The top ten hold around 5.2% of the sample.

Study-level results and caveats: The authors suggested that the approach could potentially be extended to other disease states and immunological phenotypes. About 17 rarely observed V segments, including chromosome 9 orphons, were excluded from the earlier analysis of approximately 500 of the donors because counts were too low. In a later analysis, HLA-associated TCR beta chains showed more clonal expansion and lower generation probabilities than non-associated chains that were equally common. Sequencing depth was assumed to be roughly uniform across donors in the presence/absence analyses, though that assumption may not hold. In an earlier analysis of a few hundred of the donors, most TCR beta V segments were observed in productive rearrangements about 87% or about 30% of the time, broadly matching IMGT annotations. When HLA alleles, especially DR and DQ, strongly co-occurred, attributing TCR associations to individual alleles was difficult. The 87-base-pair reads could not distinguish some IMGT-functional V segments, including TRBV6-2 and TRBV6-3, so those segments were excluded. In a later genetic analysis, a missense DCLRE1C variant was associated with V-gene and J-gene trimming of TCR beta chains, and the association was replicated in an independent cohort. In both the original and validation cohorts, the classifier was reported to diagnose cytomegalovirus status with high specificity and sensitivity. CMV serostatus was the only immune exposure information available for the cohort. Because HLA typing was missing for some donors at each locus, association tests included only the typed subset. The cohort was sequenced for TCR beta chains only, and without alpha or paired-chain data the features that could be detected were limited. The study gave a list of 150 to 200 TCR beta chains associated with cytomegalovirus. Most TCR sequences were observed very rarely across donors, whereas some public TCRs were present in many individuals. According to a later genetic analysis, donors in an Asian-associated ancestry cluster had fewer N-insertions in productive TCRs than the roughly 660-donor mean. Several of the top co-occurrence clusters appeared to be linked to parvovirus B19, influenza, CMV and Epstein-Barr virus, according to a later analysis. At a false discovery rate of 0.05, a later analysis linked 15,000 to 20,000 TCR beta sequences to specific HLA alleles. Linkage disequilibrium might explain the correlated functional status among segregating V segments, but an unknown experimental factor could not be ruled out. A further reported finding was that TCR beta sequences accurately predicted the HLA-A and HLA-B alleles for most subjects in the first cohort. A later analysis found that TCR association rates varied across HLA loci, with DRB1 alleles showing the most associated TCRs and HLA-C alleles the fewest. In a later analysis, most CMV-associated TCR beta chains were found to appear HLA-restricted, with HLA associations seemingly driven largely by CMV exposure. The sequencing pipeline was judged likely to have produced a cluster of highly shared sequence variants as a technical artifact. In vitro tests confirmed that a few of the cytomegalovirus-associated TCR beta chains recognize cytomegalovirus antigens.

The cohort comprised 666 healthy bone marrow donors. At the time of sampling, every cohort member was nominally healthy, though immune exposures that went unrecorded were likely present. The donor tested CMV seropositive, placing the donor among the 289 seropositive members of the cohort. A peripheral blood sample was provided by each donor, and peripheral blood mononuclear cells were used for TCR beta sequencing. Genomic DNA was extracted from the blood cell samples with the Qiagen DNeasy Blood Extraction Kit. V is shortened by 5 bases, J by 2 bases, and the region joining them spans 3 bases. CDR1 MDHEN and CDR2 SYDVKM are derived from the germline V gene. Taken from cysteine to phenylalanine, the CDR3 has 12 residues. The only DNA kept is the CDR3, 36 bases in frame from the first base.

The clonotype originates from a man between 45 and 60 years old in good health and CMV-seropositive. The sample was PBMCs. The rearranged segments are TRBV28 and TRBJ2-2; there is no confident call for the D gene. This receptor carries the CDR3 CASSLNTGELFF. The nucleotide sequence reads TGTGCCAGCAGTCTTAACACCGGGGAGCTGTTTTTT.